This T cell receptor (beta chain) was documented in a study of T cell responses to AZD1222 COVID-19 vaccine. Data came from immunoSEQ multiplex PCR; TCRdb stores just in-frame clones and leaves some out. The sample consists of 110,000 to 150,000 clones, over 80% of them appearing once. V lost 2 bases to trimming and J lost 5 bases; unmatched junction nucleotides: 7. Germline-derived CDR1 and CDR2 are SGHNT and YYREEE (reference sequence). The CDR3 loop spans 15 amino acids. The chain carries TRBV5-4 and TRBJ2-7, with 10 bases identical to TRBD2. The input for sequencing was peripheral blood, taken 28 days after the second AZD1222 dose. This receptor was taken from an adult who received the AZD1222 COVID-19 vaccine. The CDR3 loop reads CASSFPTSGSNEQYF. Written as DNA, the CDR3 is TGTGCCAGCAGCTTCCCGACTAGCGGGTCTAACGAGCAGTACTTC. The full variable domain, completed using reference TRBV5-4 and TRBJ2-7, is ETGVTQSPTHLIKTRGQQVTLRCSSQSGHNTVSWYQQALGQGPQFIFQYYREEENGRGNFPPRFSGLQFPNYSSELNVNALELDDSALYLCASSFPTSGSNEQYFGPGTRLTVT.